This TCR beta chain was profiled in a study of T cell changes during pregnancy in multiple sclerosis. Measured with immunoSEQ multiplex PCR; TCRdb has only the in-frame clones, and not every one. The table lists 60,000 to 85,000 clones, 80% to 95% of them singletons. This receptor was obtained from a female donor with multiple sclerosis, enrolled in a pregnancy study. Sequenced material: peripheral blood, taken in the second trimester of pregnancy.

CDR3 residues: CASSSSGEASYEQYF. The CDR3 region has the DNA TGTGCCAGCAGTTCTAGCGGAGAAGCGAGCTACGAGCAGTACTTC. The V and J genes are TRBV28 and TRBJ2-7; TRBD2 matches at 7 bases. CDR1 is MDHEN and CDR2 is SYDVKM in the germline V gene. The length of the CDR3 is 15 residues. Trimming at V came to 4 bases and at J to 3 bases, leaving 9 bases not matched to a gene.